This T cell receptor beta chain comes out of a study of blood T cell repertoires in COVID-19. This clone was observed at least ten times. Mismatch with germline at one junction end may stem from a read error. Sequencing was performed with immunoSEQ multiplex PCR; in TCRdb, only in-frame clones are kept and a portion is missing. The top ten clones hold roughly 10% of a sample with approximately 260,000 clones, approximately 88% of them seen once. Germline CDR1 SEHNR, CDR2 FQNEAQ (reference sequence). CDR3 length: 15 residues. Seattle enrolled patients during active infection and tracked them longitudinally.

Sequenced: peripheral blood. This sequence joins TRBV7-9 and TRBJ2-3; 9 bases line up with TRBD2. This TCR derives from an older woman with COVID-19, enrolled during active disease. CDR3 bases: TGTGCCAGCAGCCTAGCGGGGCAGAGCACAGATACGCAGTATTTT. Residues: CASSLAGQSTDTQYF. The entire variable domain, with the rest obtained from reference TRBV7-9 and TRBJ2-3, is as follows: DTGVSQNPRHKITKRGQNVTFRCDPISEHNRLYWYRQTLGQGPEFLTYFQNEAQLEKSRLLSDRFSAERPKGSFSTLEIQRTEQGDSAMYLCASSLAGQSTDTQYFGPGTRLTVL.